What follows are 29 T cell receptor beta chains derived from one specimen sequenced in a study of blood T cell repertoires in COVID-19. Using immunoSEQ multiplex PCR, the repertoire was profiled, and TCRdb retains in-frame clones only, with some absent. Altogether roughly 250,000 clones are present, 70% to 90% being singletons, with the ten largest covering roughly 12%. The sequenced material came from peripheral blood. These receptors were obtained from a woman aged 25 to 45 with COVID-19, enrolled during active disease.

This clone showed up just a few times. This chain uses TRBV14 with TRBJ1-3; weak D call: TRBD1 (5 bases). CDR1 and CDR2 (germline): SGHDN, FVKESK. The CDR3 totals 16 residues. V lost 4 bases and J 4 bases, leaving 17 bases between the germline ends. The CDR3 loop reads CASSPRGAYQGNTIYF. CDR3 DNA sequence: TGTGCCAGCAGCCCGCGTGGGGCCTATCAAGGAAACACCATATATTTT.

The rearrangement joins TRBV13 to TRBJ2-3; the match to TRBD2 covers 10 bases. Germline assignment: CDR1 PRHDT and CDR2 FYEKMQ (reference sequence). V was pared by 4 bases and J by 4 bases, with 8 bases of the junction left unmatched. The CDR3 spans 16 residues. This CDR3 reads CASSSGTSARADTQYF. In DNA form, the CDR3 reads TGTGCCAGCAGCTCCGGGACTAGCGCAAGGGCAGATACGCAGTATTTT.

This clone occurred a few times. The chain recombines TRBV6-1 with TRBJ1-5, with D hard to call. In germline, CDR1 is MNHNS, CDR2 SASEGT. V shed 1 base and J shed 4 bases, with 8 bases lying between them. The CDR3 consists of 14 residues. CDR3 protein: CASSEVHSNQPQHF. For the CDR3, the DNA is TGTGCCAGCAGTGAAGTCCACAGTAATCAGCCCCAGCATTTT.

The chain links TRBV5-6 to TRBJ1-3; D might be TRBD1 (5 bases). The CDR3 is made up of 11 amino acids. The ends were cut back, 7 bases at V and 8 bases at J, with 10 bases in the middle. Germline CDR1 reads SGHDT; CDR2 reads YYEEEE. DNA for the CDR3: TGTGCCAGCGCTTCGGGGGACACCATATATTTT. Protein sequence: CASASGDTIYF.

The table lists this clone with a count of one. The chain has TRBV28 and TRBJ1-5, with D unclear. Germline V gene data show CDR1 as MDHEN and CDR2 as SYDVKM. The CDR3 totals 15 residues. V was shortened by 3 bases and J by 0 bases, with 9 bases between the two germline ends. For the CDR3, the DNA is TGTGCCAGCAGTTTGATCGGGGTTAGCAATCAGCCCCAGCATTTT. It yields the protein CASSLIGVSNQPQHF.

The chain combines TRBV11-2 with TRBJ1-1; 9 nucleotides align to TRBD1. Trimming removed 1 base from V and 6 bases from J; junction bases left unmatched: 12. Germline lookup yields CDR1 SGHAT and CDR2 FQNNGV. This CDR3 is 17 amino acids long. The CDR3 DNA is TGTGCCAGCAGCTTAGTCGGGACAGGGTATATAATCGCTGAAGCTTTCTTT. This sequence encodes CASSLVGTGYIIAEAFF.

V is TRBV5-6 and J is TRBJ2-1, with D maybe TRBD1 (6 bases). V gave up 3 bases and J gave up 10 bases, with 14 bases separating them. This CDR3 contains 13 residues. Germline-derived CDR1 and CDR2 are SGHDT and YYEEEE. For the CDR3, the DNA is TGTGCCAGCAGCTGGGGACAACCGGAGGAGCAGTTCTTC. Its translation is CASSWGQPEEQFF.

The V and J genes are TRBV4-1 and TRBJ2-5, with 7 nucleotides matching TRBD1. V lost 0 bases and J lost 4; bases outside the gene matches: 5. CDR3 length: 15 amino acids. Germline V gene lookup returns CDR1 MGHRA and CDR2 YSYEKL. CDR3 nucleotide sequence: TGCGCCAGCAGCCAAGAAGGGGCAGGGGGAGAGACCCAGTACTTC. Amino acids: CASSQEGAGGETQYF.

The chain is built from TRBV28 and TRBJ1-2; D gene ambiguous. The length of the CDR3 is 12 residues. V lost 1 base and J lost 8, with 8 bases in between. The germline V gene encodes CDR1 MDHEN and CDR2 SYDVKM. CDR3 in amino acids: CASSLSGVGYTF. Written as DNA, the CDR3 is TGTGCCAGCAGTTTATCCGGGGTCGGCTACACCTTC.

To note about this clone: At the DNA level, this CDR3 is encoded by other sequences in the same sample as well. This chain connects TRBV28 to TRBJ1-5, with D unresolved. Per the germline V gene, CDR1 is MDHEN and CDR2 is SYDVKM. The V end was cut by 6 bases, the J end by 4 bases, with 7 bases between. The CDR3 covers 12 residues. CDR3 protein: CASSSLNQPQHF. The CDR3, as DNA: TGTGCCAGCAGCTCCCTTAATCAGCCCCAGCATTTT.

The rearrangement links TRBV19 to TRBJ1-5; 8 nucleotides line up with TRBD1. Trimming removed 4 bases from V and 5 bases from J; junction bases left unmatched: 10. The germline gives CDR1 LNHDA, CDR2 SQIVND (reference sequence). CDR3 length equals 16 residues. CDR3 protein: CASSTLLQGDHQPQHF. As DNA, the CDR3 is TGTGCCAGTAGTACGTTACTACAGGGGGATCATCAGCCCCAGCATTTT.

The chain recombines TRBV9 with TRBJ1-5; 7 nucleotides line up with TRBD1. Germline assignment: CDR1 SGDLS and CDR2 YYNGEE. This CDR3 comprises 19 residues. V was clipped by 4 bases and J by 0 bases; unmatched bases: 16. The CDR3 reads CASSKDDAGGFYSNQPQHF. The CDR3 DNA sequence: TGTGCCAGCAGCAAAGACGACGCAGGGGGGTTTTATAGCAATCAGCCCCAGCATTTT. The full variable domain, completed using reference TRBV9 and TRBJ1-5, is DSGVTQTPKHLITATGQRVTLRCSPRSGDLSVYWYQQSLDQGLQFLIQYYNGEERAKGNILERFSAQQFPDLHSELNLSSLELGDSALYFCASSKDDAGGFYSNQPQHFGDGTRLSIL.

V usage is TRBV2 and J usage is TRBJ1-1; no firm D call. The germline V and J ends were trimmed by 3 bases and 2 bases, with 7 bases remaining between them. CDR1 is SNHLY, CDR2 FYNNEI, per germline. This CDR3 has 13 amino acids. The CDR3 sequence is CASSDSRNTEAFF. The CDR3 DNA is TGTGCCAGCAGTGACTCTCGTAACACTGAAGCTTTCTTT. The full variable domain, with the rest looked up from reference TRBV2 and TRBJ1-1, is EPEVTQTPSHQVTQMGQEVILRCVPISNHLYFYWYRQILGQKVEFLVSFYNNEISEKSEIFDDQFSVERPDGSNFTLKIRSTKLEDSAMYFCASSDSRNTEAFFGQGTRLTVV.

This clone was detected only a few times. The chain uses TRBV6-6 and TRBJ2-2, with TRBD2 matching 13 bases. Germline CDR1 MNHNY, CDR2 SVGAGI (reference sequence). Trimming removed 6 bases from V and 8 bases from J; junction bases left unmatched: 18. The CDR3 extends over 19 amino acids. CDR3 residues: CASSSVTSGGPHASGELFF. As DNA, the CDR3 is TGTGCCAGCAGCTCCGTGACTAGCGGGGGGCCCCACGCGAGTGGGGAGCTGTTTTTT.

The chain employs TRBV29-1 and TRBJ2-1, with 8 positions matching TRBD2. CDR1 and CDR2 (germline): SQVTM, ANQGSEA. This CDR3 has 15 residues. V lost 7 bases, J lost 9 bases, and 17 bases stayed unmatched. The CDR3 sequence: CSAPPGVAGTGEQFF. CDR3 in DNA: TGCAGCGCCCCCCCAGGGGTAGCGGGGACGGGTGAGCAGTTCTTC.

Here the CDR3 reads CASSSAVGGIREQYF. In DNA, the CDR3 is TGTGCCAGCAGCTCGGCGGTTGGAGGGATCCGCGAGCAGTACTTC. This sequence joins TRBV7-6 and TRBJ2-7, with D perhaps matching TRBD2 (6 bases). CDR3 length: 15 amino acids. Germline assignment: CDR1 SGHVS and CDR2 FNYEAQ. V lost 4 bases and J lost 6, with 19 bases in between.

The chain couples TRBV12-3 or TRBV12-4 to TRBJ2-5; TRBD2 is a possible D gene (7 bases). The CDR3 has 13 residues. Trimming stripped 3 bases from V and 5 bases from J, with 10 bases between. The CDR3 DNA sequence: TGTGCCAGCAGTTTCGGGGGGCTCGAGACCCAGTACTTC. Encoded protein: CASSFGGLETQYF.

This chain uses TRBV5-4 with TRBJ1-1; D call uncertain. The germline CDR1 and CDR2 sequences are SGHNT and YYREEE (reference sequence). V was trimmed by 3 bases and J by 11 bases, leaving 14 bases between them. The length of the CDR3 is 12 residues. CDR3 in DNA: TGTGCCAGCAGCTCCGGGAGTATGCTGGCTTTCTTT. Protein product: CASSSGSMLAFF.

This chain links TRBV3-1 (or the pseudogene TRBV3-2) with TRBJ1-4, with 7 bases identical to TRBD1. V lost 0 bases and J lost 0; bases outside the gene matches: 7. From germline, CDR1 is LGHDT and CDR2 YNNKEL (reference sequence). The CDR3 runs 18 residues. The CDR3 coding sequence is TGTGCCAGCAGCCAAGATTGGAGGCAGGGGGCAACTAATGAAAAACTGTTTTTT. It codes for CASSQDWRQGATNEKLFF.

The gene calls are TRBV5-1 and TRBJ2-7; the D gene is possibly TRBD1 (5 bases). This CDR3 spans 14 amino acids. CDR1 SGHRS and CDR2 YFSETQ come from the germline V gene. The V end lost 0 bases, the J end lost 2 bases, and 9 bases lay between the germline ends. CDR3 sequence reads: CASSLGGQTYEQYF. As DNA, the CDR3 is TGCGCCAGCAGCTTGGGGGGCCAAACCTACGAGCAGTACTTC. The full variable domain, rest sourced from reference TRBV5-1 and TRBJ2-7, is KAGVTQTPRYLIKTRGQQVTLSCSPISGHRSVSWYQQTPGQGLQFLFEYFSETQRNKGNFPGRFSGRQFSNSRSEMNVSTLELGDSALYLCASSLGGQTYEQYFGPGTRLTVT.

CDR3 residues: CASSSGTGDTEAFF. The CDR3 DNA reads as TGTGCCAGCAGCTCGGGGACGGGAGACACTGAAGCTTTCTTT. The V gene is TRBV6-5, the J gene TRBJ1-1, with a tentative D call TRBD1 (5 bases). V gave up 6 bases and J gave up 3 bases, with 14 bases separating them. The CDR3 covers 14 residues. Germline V gene data show CDR1 as MNHEY and CDR2 as SVGAGI.

The chain is built from TRBV6-5 and TRBJ1-6, with a tentative D call TRBD1 (6 bases). The CDR3 length is 15 residues. Germline V lookup: CDR1 MNHEY, CDR2 SVGAGI. The ends were cut back, 6 bases at V and 6 bases at J, with 15 bases in the middle. The CDR3 region is CASSALGQRNSPLHF. The DNA for the CDR3 is TGTGCCAGCAGCGCCTTAGGACAGCGTAATTCACCCCTCCACTTT.

The chain is built from TRBV5-4 and TRBJ2-7, with a weak D call TRBD2 (5 bases). The CDR3 runs 15 residues. From germline, CDR1 is SGHNT and CDR2 YYREEE (reference sequence). V was clipped by 4 bases and J by 0 bases, with 14 bases between them. The CDR3 DNA is TGTGCCAGCAGCCAGCGGCGGGCGGTCTCCTACGAGCAGTACTTC. As protein: CASSQRRAVSYEQYF.

This chain joins TRBV27 and TRBJ2-5; tentatively, D is TRBD2 (5 bases). The CDR3 totals 14 residues. CDR1 is MNHEY and CDR2 is SMNVEV in the germline V gene (reference sequence). The V end was cut by 4 bases, the J end by 0 bases, with 9 bases between. The CDR3 spells CASSSGLNQETQYF. The CDR3, as DNA: TGTGCCAGCAGTTCCGGACTGAACCAAGAGACCCAGTACTTC.

This chain joins TRBV5-6 and TRBJ1-2, with D unresolved. The CDR3 length is 13 residues. Germline CDR1 SGHDT, CDR2 YYEEEE. The germline V and J ends were trimmed by 6 bases and 4 bases, with 13 bases remaining between them. The CDR3 spells CASTGLRVYGYTF. CDR3 coding DNA: TGTGCCAGCACCGGTTTACGGGTCTATGGCTACACCTTC. The whole variable domain, remainder taken from reference TRBV5-6 and TRBJ1-2, is DAGVTQSPTHLIKTRGQQVTLRCSPKSGHDTVSWYQQALGQGPQFIFQYYEEEERQRGNFPDRFSGHQFPNYSSELNVNALLLGDSALYLCASTGLRVYGYTFGSGTRLTVV.

The V gene is TRBV10-3, the J gene TRBJ1-1; 8 nucleotides match TRBD1. Germline values: CDR1 ENHRY, CDR2 SYGVKD. The CDR3 is 14 residues long. J lost 1 base, V lost 6 bases, and 4 bases had no gene match. The CDR3 DNA sequence: TGTGCCATCAGCCAACAGGGGGGGAACACTGAAGCTTTCTTT. It yields the protein CAISQQGGNTEAFF.

This chain links TRBV15 with TRBJ2-7; perhaps TRBD2 as D (6 bases). From germline, CDR1 is LNHNV and CDR2 YYDKDF (reference sequence). This CDR3 contains 14 residues. Deletions cut 0 bases from V and 4 bases from J, with 10 bases between. The DNA for the CDR3 is TGTGCCACCAGCAGAGATTTGGAGGGTTACGAGCAGTACTTC. It is translated as CATSRDLEGYEQYF. The whole variable domain, filled in from reference TRBV15 and TRBJ2-7, reads DAMVIQNPRYQVTQFGKPVTLSCSQTLNHNVMYWYQQKSSQAPKLLFHYYDKDFNNEADTPDNFQSRRPNTSFCFLDIRSPGLGDTAMYLCATSRDLEGYEQYFGPGTRLTVT.

V and J are TRBV30 and TRBJ1-2, with 7 bases matching TRBD1. J gave up 1 base and V 5 bases, and 7 bases lay outside the gene matches. The CDR3 contains 14 residues. The germline V gene has CDR1 GTSNPN and CDR2 SVGIG (reference sequence). The CDR3 DNA is TGTGCCTGGGATCGACAGGGTCTTAACTATGGCTACACCTTC. It yields the protein CAWDRQGLNYGYTF.

On this clone: The sample has other DNA sequences that encode this CDR3 too. CDR3 in amino acids: CASSSPLETSYEQYF. CDR3 nucleotide sequence: TGTGCCAGCAGTTCCCCCCTAGAGACCTCCTACGAGCAGTACTTC. The V call is TRBV28, the J call TRBJ2-7; no definite D call. The germline gives CDR1 MDHEN, CDR2 SYDVKM. This CDR3 comprises 15 residues. Trimming cost V 4 bases and J 0 bases, with 13 bases left between them.